The following is a T cell receptor beta chain sequence with its context. CDR1 and CDR2 (germline): SGHTA, FQGTGA. V was clipped by 4 bases and J by 1 base, with 10 bases between them. The CDR3 covers 14 residues. Libraries were prepared by immunoSEQ multiplex PCR; TCRdb keeps only in-frame clonotypes and omits some of them. The sample lists tens of thousands of clones, roughly nine tenths seen once, with approximately 14% in the top ten. This record comes from a study of control samples from healthy donors and cancer patients. The origin of this receptor is a woman in her 70s in good health. The sequenced material came from blood. This chain uses TRBV7-3 with TRBJ1-1, with D perhaps matching TRBD1 (6 bases). The CDR3 spells CASSSDRWNTEAFF. The CDR3 DNA sequence: TGTGCCAGCAGCTCAGACAGGTGGAACACTGAAGCTTTCTTT.